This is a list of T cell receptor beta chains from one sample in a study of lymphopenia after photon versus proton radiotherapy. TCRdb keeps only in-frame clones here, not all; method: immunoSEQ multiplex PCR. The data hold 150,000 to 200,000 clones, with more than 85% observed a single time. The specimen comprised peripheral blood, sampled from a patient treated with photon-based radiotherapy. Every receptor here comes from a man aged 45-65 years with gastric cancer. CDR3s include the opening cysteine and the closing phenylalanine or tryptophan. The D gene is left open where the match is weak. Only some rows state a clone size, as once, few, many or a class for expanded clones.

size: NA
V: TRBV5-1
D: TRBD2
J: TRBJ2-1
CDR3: CASSLKSSGPIVQFF
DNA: TGCGCCAGCAGCTTGAAGTCTAGCGGGCCAATCGTGCAGTTCTTC

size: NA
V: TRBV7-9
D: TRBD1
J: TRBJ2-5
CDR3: CASSSLRDRAETQYF
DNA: TGTGCCAGCAGCTCCTTAAGGGACAGGGCTGAGACCCAGTACTTC

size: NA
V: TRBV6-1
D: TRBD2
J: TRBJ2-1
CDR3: CASSVWGRASDEQFF
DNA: TGTGCCAGCAGTGTTTGGGGGAGGGCGTCGGATGAGCAGTTCTTC

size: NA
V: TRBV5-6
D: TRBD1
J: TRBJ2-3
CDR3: CASSPDRGLSTDTQYF
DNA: TGTGCCAGCAGCCCCGACAGGGGTCTTAGCACAGATACGCAGTATTTT

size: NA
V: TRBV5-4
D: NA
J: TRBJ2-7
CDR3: CASSLDGRSYEQYF
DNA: TGTGCCAGCAGCTTGGACGGCCGTTCCTACGAGCAGTACTTC

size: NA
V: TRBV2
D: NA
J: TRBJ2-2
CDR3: CASSVRVTGELFF
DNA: TGTGCCAGCAGCGTCAGGGTCACCGGGGAGCTGTTTTTT

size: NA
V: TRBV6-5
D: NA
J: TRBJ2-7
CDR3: CASSYSQGNEQYF
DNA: TGTGCCAGCAGTTACTCACAGGGAAACGAGCAGTACTTC

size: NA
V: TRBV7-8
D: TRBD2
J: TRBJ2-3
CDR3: CASSLGFGTSGLTDTQYF
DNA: TGTGCCAGCAGCTTAGGGTTTGGGACTAGCGGCCTCACAGATACGCAGTATTTT

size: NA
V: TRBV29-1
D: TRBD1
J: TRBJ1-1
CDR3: CSVVQGGTEAFF
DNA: TGCAGCGTTGTACAGGGGGGCACTGAAGCTTTCTTT

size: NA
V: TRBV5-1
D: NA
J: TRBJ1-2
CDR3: CASSLAGLNYGYTF
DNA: TGCGCCAGCAGCTTGGCAGGGCTCAACTATGGCTACACCTTC

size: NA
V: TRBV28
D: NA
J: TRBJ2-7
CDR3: CASSLGGIGQYF
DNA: TGTGCCAGCAGTTTGGGGGGTATCGGGCAGTACTTC

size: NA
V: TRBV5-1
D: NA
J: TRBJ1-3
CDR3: CASSLNGYTSGNTIYF
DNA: TGCGCCAGCAGCTTGAACGGATATACTTCTGGAAACACCATATATTTT

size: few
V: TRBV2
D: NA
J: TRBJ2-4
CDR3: CASSEAKNIQYF
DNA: TGTGCCAGCAGTGAAGCCAAAAACATTCAGTACTTC

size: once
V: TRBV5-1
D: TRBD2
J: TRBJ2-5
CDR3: CASGKTSGKETQYF
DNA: TGCGCCAGCGGCAAGACTAGCGGGAAGGAGACCCAGTACTTC

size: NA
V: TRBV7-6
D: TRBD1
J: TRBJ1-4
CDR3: CASSFGQGTEKLFF
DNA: TGTGCCAGCAGCTTCGGACAGGGGACTGAAAAACTGTTTTTT

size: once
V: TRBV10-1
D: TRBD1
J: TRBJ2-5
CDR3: CASSVGQVKTQYF
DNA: TGCGCCAGCAGTGTGGGACAGGTAAAGACCCAGTACTTC

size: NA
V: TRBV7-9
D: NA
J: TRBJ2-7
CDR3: CASSLGGTRYEQYF
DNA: TGTGCCAGCAGCTTAGGAGGGACCCGCTACGAGCAGTACTTC

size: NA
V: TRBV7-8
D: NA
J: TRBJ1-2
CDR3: CASSGWGRDNYGYTF
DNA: TGTGCCAGCAGCGGGTGGGGCAGAGATAACTATGGCTACACCTTC

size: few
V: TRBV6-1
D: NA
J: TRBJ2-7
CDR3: CASSVGTNAYEQYF
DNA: TGTGCCAGCAGTGTGGGCACCAACGCCTACGAGCAGTACTTC

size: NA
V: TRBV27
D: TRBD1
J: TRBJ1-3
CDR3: CASSFPDRGPGNTIYF
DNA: TGTGCCAGCAGTTTCCCGGACAGGGGCCCTGGGAACACCATATATTTT

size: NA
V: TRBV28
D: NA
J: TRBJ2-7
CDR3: CASSLQGRVYEQYF
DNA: TGTGCCAGCAGTTTGCAGGGGCGAGTATACGAGCAGTACTTC

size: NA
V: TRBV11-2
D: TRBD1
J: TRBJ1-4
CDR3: CASSLQGGRGEKLFF
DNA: TGTGCCAGCAGCTTACAAGGGGGCAGGGGGGAAAAACTGTTTTTT

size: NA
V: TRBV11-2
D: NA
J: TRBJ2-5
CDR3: CASSLWNQETQYF
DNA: TGTGCCAGCAGCTTGTGGAACCAAGAGACCCAGTACTTC

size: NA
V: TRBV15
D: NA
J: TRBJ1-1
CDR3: CATSSVEGAYTEAFF
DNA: TGTGCCACCAGCAGCGTGGAAGGGGCTTACACTGAAGCTTTCTTT

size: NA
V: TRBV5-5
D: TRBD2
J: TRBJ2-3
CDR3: CASSSQGGTDTQYF
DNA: TGTGCCAGCAGCTCCCAGGGAGGGACAGATACGCAGTATTTT

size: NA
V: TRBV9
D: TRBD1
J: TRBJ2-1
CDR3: CASTTGTGAHNEQFF
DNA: TGTGCCAGCACGACCGGGACAGGAGCCCACAATGAGCAGTTCTTC

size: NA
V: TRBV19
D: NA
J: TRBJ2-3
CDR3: CASSIRQTTDTQYF
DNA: TGTGCCAGTAGTATACGGCAGACCACAGATACGCAGTATTTT

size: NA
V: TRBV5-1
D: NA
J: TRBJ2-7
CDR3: CASRAPPGHNYEQYF
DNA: TGCGCCAGCAGGGCCCCCCCGGGACACAACTACGAGCAGTACTTC

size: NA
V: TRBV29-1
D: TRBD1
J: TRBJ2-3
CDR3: CSVENPRTGSSTDTQYF
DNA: TGCAGCGTTGAAAACCCCCGGACAGGTTCTAGCACAGATACGCAGTATTTT

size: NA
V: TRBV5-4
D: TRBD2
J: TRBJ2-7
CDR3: CASRQAGGSYEQYF
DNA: TGTGCCAGCAGGCAAGCGGGAGGCTCCTACGAGCAGTACTTC

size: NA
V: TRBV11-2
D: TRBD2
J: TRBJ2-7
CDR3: CASRTSGRPPYEQYF
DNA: TGTGCCAGCAGGACCAGCGGGAGGCCTCCCTACGAGCAGTACTTC

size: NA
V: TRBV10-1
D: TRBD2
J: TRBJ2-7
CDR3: CASRGLAARSYEQYF
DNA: TGCGCCAGCAGGGGACTAGCGGCACGGTCCTACGAGCAGTACTTC

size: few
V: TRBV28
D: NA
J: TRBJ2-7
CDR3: CASSLMASAPYEQYF
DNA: TGTGCCAGCAGTTTAATGGCTAGCGCGCCCTACGAGCAGTACTTC

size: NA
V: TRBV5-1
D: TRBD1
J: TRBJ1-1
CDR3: CASRPDRVRNTEAFF
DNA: TGCGCCAGCCGTCCGGACAGGGTCCGGAACACTGAAGCTTTCTTT

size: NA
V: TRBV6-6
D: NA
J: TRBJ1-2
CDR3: CASSYSTTGANYGYTF
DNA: TGTGCCAGCAGTTACTCGACGACAGGCGCTAACTATGGCTACACCTTC

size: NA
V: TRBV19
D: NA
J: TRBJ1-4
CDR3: CASSNPRTDRMRKLFF
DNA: TGTGCCAGTAGTAACCCTCGGACAGATCGAATGAGAAAACTGTTTTTT

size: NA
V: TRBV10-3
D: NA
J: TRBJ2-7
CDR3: CAISEGSPYEQYF
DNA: TGTGCCATCAGTGAGGGCAGTCCCTACGAGCAGTACTTC

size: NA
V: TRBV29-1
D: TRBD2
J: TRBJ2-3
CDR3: CSARLAGVTDTQYF
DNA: TGCAGCGCCAGACTAGCGGGAGTCACAGATACGCAGTATTTT

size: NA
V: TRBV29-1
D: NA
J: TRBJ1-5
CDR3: CSVGQPNQPQHF
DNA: TGCAGCGTTGGGCAGCCCAATCAGCCCCAGCATTTT

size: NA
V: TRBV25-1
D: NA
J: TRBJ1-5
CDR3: CASRTDPEFYQPQHF
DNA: TGTGCCAGCAGGACTGATCCCGAATTTTATCAGCCCCAGCATTTT

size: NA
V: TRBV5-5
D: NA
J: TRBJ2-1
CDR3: CASSLRTATYNEQFF
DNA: TGTGCCAGCAGCTTGAGGACAGCTACCTACAATGAGCAGTTCTTC

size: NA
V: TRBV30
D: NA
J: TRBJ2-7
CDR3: CAWSVGGYEQYF
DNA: TGTGCCTGGAGTGTAGGAGGCTACGAGCAGTACTTC

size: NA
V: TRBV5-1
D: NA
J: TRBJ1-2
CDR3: CASSPPAGSYGYTF
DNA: TGCGCCAGCAGCCCTCCAGCAGGGAGCTATGGCTACACCTTC

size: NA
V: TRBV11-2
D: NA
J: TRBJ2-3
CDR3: CASARGGLRDTQYF
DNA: TGTGCCAGCGCCCGAGGTGGTTTGAGAGATACGCAGTATTTT

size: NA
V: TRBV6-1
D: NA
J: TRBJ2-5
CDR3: CASKERPEEETQYF
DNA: TGTGCGAGCAAAGAGCGACCCGAGGAAGAGACCCAGTACTTC

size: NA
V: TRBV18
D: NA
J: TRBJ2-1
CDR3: CASSLQPSYNEQFF
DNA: TGTGCCAGCTCACTACAACCCTCCTACAATGAGCAGTTCTTC

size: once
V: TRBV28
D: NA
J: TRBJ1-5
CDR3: CASTYDSARNQPQHF
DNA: TGTGCCAGCACCTATGACAGCGCCCGCAATCAGCCCCAGCATTTT

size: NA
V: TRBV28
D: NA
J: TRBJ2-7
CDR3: CASSSYIMGVRSYEQYF
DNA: TGTGCCAGCAGTTCCTACATCATGGGGGTACGCTCCTACGAGCAGTACTTC

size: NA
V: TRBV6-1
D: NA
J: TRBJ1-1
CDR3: CASSASGTEAFF
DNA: TGTGCCAGCAGTGCATCCGGGACAGAAGCTTTCTTT

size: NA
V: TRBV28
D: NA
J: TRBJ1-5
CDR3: CASRTAGNQPQHF
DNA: TGTGCCAGCAGGACCGCAGGGAATCAGCCCCAGCATTTT

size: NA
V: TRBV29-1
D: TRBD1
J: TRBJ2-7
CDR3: CSVEEPGGYEQYF
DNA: TGCAGCGTTGAAGAGCCAGGGGGCTACGAGCAGTACTTC

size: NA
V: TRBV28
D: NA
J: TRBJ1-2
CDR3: CASRLGGENGYTF
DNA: TGTGCCAGCCGGTTGGGGGGTGAGAATGGCTACACCTTC

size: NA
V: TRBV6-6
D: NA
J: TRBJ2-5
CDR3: CASTERGVMGTQYF
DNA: TGTGCCAGCACCGAGAGGGGAGTTATGGGGACCCAGTACTTC

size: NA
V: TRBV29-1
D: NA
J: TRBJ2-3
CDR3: CSVTGLSTDTQYF
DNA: TGCAGCGTTACAGGGCTTAGCACAGATACGCAGTATTTT

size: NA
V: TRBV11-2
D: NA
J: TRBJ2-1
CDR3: CASSLGGSSPREQFF
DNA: TGTGCCAGCAGCTTAGGGGGAAGTAGCCCTCGGGAGCAGTTCTTC

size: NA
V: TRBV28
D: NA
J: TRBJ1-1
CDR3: CASRAPGGARTEAFF
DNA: TGTGCCAGCAGAGCGCCGGGGGGGGCGCGGACTGAAGCTTTCTTT

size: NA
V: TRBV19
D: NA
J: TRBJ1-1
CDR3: CASRPMLTEAFF
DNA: TGTGCCAGTAGGCCCATGTTGACTGAAGCTTTCTTT

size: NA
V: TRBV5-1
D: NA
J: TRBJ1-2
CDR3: CASSLNRVSHGYTF
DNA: TGCGCCAGCAGCTTGAACAGGGTCTCCCATGGCTACACCTTC

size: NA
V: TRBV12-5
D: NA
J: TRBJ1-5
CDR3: CASGMGVGQPQHF
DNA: TGTGCTAGTGGGATGGGGGTAGGACAGCCCCAGCATTTT

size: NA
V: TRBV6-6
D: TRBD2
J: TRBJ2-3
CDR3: CASSYSLAGDDTQYF
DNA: TGTGCCAGCAGTTACTCTCTCGCGGGAGATGATACGCAGTATTTT